These 6 T cell receptor beta chains originate from one sample sequenced in a study of blood T cell repertoires in COVID-19. TCRdb's table, derived via immunoSEQ multiplex PCR, lists solely in-frame clones and lacks some. The sample holds 200,000 to 250,000 clones, 84% seen once. The specimen sequenced was peripheral blood. The receptors here all came from a woman in her 40s who had recovered from COVID-19.

The chain joins TRBV6-6 to TRBJ1-5; perhaps TRBD1 as D (5 bases). This CDR3 has 13 residues. Germline V gene lookup returns CDR1 MNHNY and CDR2 SVGAGI (reference sequence). The ends were cut back, 5 bases at V and 7 bases at J, with 12 bases in the middle. CDR3 sequence reads: CASSSRVEQPQHF. Written as DNA, the CDR3 is TGTGCCAGCAGTAGCAGGGTCGAGCAGCCCCAGCATTTT.

The rearrangement links TRBV2 to TRBJ1-5, with D maybe TRBD1 (6 bases). CDR1 is SNHLY and CDR2 is FYNNEI in the germline V gene. This CDR3 is built from 16 residues. Trimming removed 4 bases at V and 1 base at J, with 14 bases between. CDR3: CASSVGRGVSNQPQHF. The CDR3 DNA is TGTGCCAGCAGTGTCGGCAGGGGAGTAAGCAATCAGCCCCAGCATTTT. The whole variable domain, filled in from reference TRBV2 and TRBJ1-5, reads EPEVTQTPSHQVTQMGQEVILRCVPISNHLYFYWYRQILGQKVEFLVSFYNNEISEKSEIFDDQFSVERPDGSNFTLKIRSTKLEDSAMYFCASSVGRGVSNQPQHFGDGTRLSIL.

The chain has TRBV4-1 and TRBJ1-1, with D maybe TRBD1 (5 bases). V lost 4 bases to trimming and J lost 2 bases, with 14 bases between them. The CDR3 totals 15 residues. Looked up from germline, CDR1 is MGHRA and CDR2 is YSYEKL. CDR3 protein: CASSLPSGGNTEAFF. CDR3 coding DNA: TGCGCCAGCAGCCTTCCATCCGGGGGAAACACTGAAGCTTTCTTT.

This chain connects TRBV5-1 to TRBJ2-7, with TRBD2 as a possible D gene (5 bases). Germline V gives CDR1 SGHRS, CDR2 YFSETQ. The CDR3 has 16 amino acids. V lost 0 bases and J 3 bases, leaving 16 bases between the germline ends. The CDR3, as DNA: TGCGCCAGCAGCTTGGACCTTACGGGGTCCCTCTACGAGCAGTACTTC. Translation: CASSLDLTGSLYEQYF.

V and J are TRBV28 and TRBJ1-2; TRBD1 aligns across 7 bases. The CDR3 is 14 amino acids. Germline CDR1 reads MDHEN; CDR2 reads SYDVKM. The V and J ends lost 6 bases and 8 bases, in that order; junction bases with no gene match: 12. For the CDR3, the DNA is TGTGCCAGCAGCCGCGGGACAGTGATACCCGGCTACACCTTC. Protein sequence: CASSRGTVIPGYTF.

The rearrangement links TRBV6-5 to TRBJ1-2; the match to TRBD1 covers 8 bases. Germline V CDR1 and CDR2: MNHEY, SVGAGI. This CDR3 comprises 13 residues. J was trimmed by 6 bases and V by 9 bases; bases with no gene match: 9. CDR3 region: CASSSQGADGYTF. The CDR3 DNA follows: TGTGCCAGTAGCTCCCAGGGGGCGGATGGCTACACCTTC.